A single sample is the source of the 14 T cell receptor beta chains below, sequenced in a study of human T cells and chemical hapten exposure. TCRdb passed the RACE reads through MiXCR, listing each CDR3 protein once. The repertoire holds 150,000 to 200,000 distinct CDR3 sequences, 14% seen once, with 1.7% in the top ten. Noted time point: patch test 1, 2 weeks after DPC sensitization. The treatment was: therapeutic diphenylcyclopropenone sensitization with weekly scalp DPC. Sequences were derived from whole blood, sampled in connection with sensitization to the hapten diphenylcyclopropenone (DPC). The origin of the receptors is a woman aged 25 to 39 with alopecia areata. Some clones in this sample may be carry-over from other donors' samples.

This chain connects TRBV28 to TRBJ2-2; 7 bases agree with TRBD2. This CDR3 region has 16 residues. The germline CDR1 and CDR2 sequences are MDHEN and SYDVKM. Trimming cost V 5 bases and J 7 bases; bases outside gene matches: 13. CDR3 residues: CASSPLGGVGVGELFF. The CDR3 nucleotides are TGTGCCAGCAGTCCCTTGGGAGGGGTTGGCGTCGGGGAGCTGTTTTTT.

There are a few counts of this clonotype. The V gene is TRBV7-9, the J gene TRBJ1-5; D uncertain. The V and J ends lost 5 bases and 1 base respectively, with 15 bases between them. The CDR3 contains 16 residues. The germline V gene encodes CDR1 SEHNR and CDR2 FQNEAQ (reference sequence). This chain's CDR3 is CASSPLDGRSNQPQHF. The CDR3 nucleotides read TGTGCCAGCAGCCCTCTTGACGGCAGGAGCAATCAGCCCCAGCATTTT.

V and J are TRBV6-5 and TRBJ1-6; a possible D gene is TRBD1 (6 bases). The CDR3 length is 14 residues. From germline, CDR1 is MNHEY and CDR2 SVGAGI. Trimming pared 6 bases from V and 9 bases from J, leaving 15 bases between. The CDR3 spells CASRPRGGLSPLHF. The DNA of the CDR3 is TGTGCCAGCAGGCCCCGGGGGGGGCTTTCACCCCTCCACTTT.

V gene TRBV28 combines with J gene TRBJ1-2; D remains ambiguous. The CDR3 covers 15 residues. Germline CDR1 and CDR2: MDHEN and SYDVKM. V lost 6 bases and J lost 4, with 18 bases in between. The CDR3 sequence is CASSETGLLSYGYTF. CDR3 sequence (DNA): TGTGCCAGCAGCGAAACTGGGTTGTTGAGCTATGGCTACACCTTC.

The CDR3 bases are TGTGCCAGCAGCTTAGATGGCGGGACTAGCGGGGCACCTACGCAGTATTTT. Protein sequence: CASSLDGGTSGAPTQYF. The gene calls are TRBV5-4 and TRBJ2-3, with TRBD2 matching 13 bases. Germline lookup yields CDR1 SGHNT and CDR2 YYREEE (reference sequence). With 2 bases clipped from V and 8 bases from J, the junction kept 11 bases outside the gene matches. The CDR3 is 17 amino acids.

This clonotype was recorded at least ten times. The rearrangement joins TRBV4-2 to TRBJ1-5; no reliable D call. The length of the CDR3 is 15 residues. Trimming took off 0 bases at V and 7 bases at J, with 13 bases between the two ends. Germline values: CDR1 LGHNA, CDR2 YNFKEQ. CDR3 coding DNA: TGTGCCAGCAGCCAAGAGGACCGTGCTGGGCAGCCCCAGCATTTT. Its protein product is CASSQEDRAGQPQHF.

This chain uses TRBV28 with TRBJ2-1; D uncertain. The CDR3 sequence is 13 residues long. V was pared by 2 bases and J by 9 bases, with 11 bases between. Germline loops: CDR1 MDHEN, CDR2 SYDVKM. CDR3 nucleotide sequence: TGTGCCAGCAGTTTAGTGAATGACGTTGAGCAGTTCTTC. This gives the protein CASSLVNDVEQFF.

This clonotype showed up just a few times. The chain combines TRBV20-1 with TRBJ2-5; possible D gene TRBD1, 7 bases. V was cut by 3 bases and J by 5 bases, with 10 bases left in between. This CDR3 spans 12 amino acids. CDR1 is DFQATT, CDR2 SNEGSKA, per germline (reference sequence). This CDR3 is CSARSGGETQYF. The DNA for the CDR3 is TGCAGTGCTAGGTCAGGGGGGGAGACCCAGTACTTC.

A few counts support this clonotype. The chain carries TRBV24-1 and TRBJ2-3; 7 nucleotides line up with TRBD2. Germline assignment: CDR1 KGHDR and CDR2 SFDVKD. The CDR3 has 19 residues. Losses at the gene ends were 5 bases for V and 4 bases for J; bases not matched to a gene: 20. In DNA form, the CDR3 reads TGTGCCACCAGTGTCTCGACGAGCGGGGTCCCCTGGGCTGCAGATACGCAGTATTTT. It specifies CATSVSTSGVPWAADTQYF.

The V gene is TRBV7-2, the J gene TRBJ1-1; maybe TRBD1 (6 bases). CDR1 and CDR2 from the germline V gene are SGHTA and FQGNSA. The CDR3 runs to 12 residues. The V end lost 8 bases, the J end lost 6 bases, and 13 bases lay between the germline ends. The CDR3, as DNA: TGTGCCAGCGGCTGGGGGCGAGCTGAAGCTTTCTTT. This codes for CASGWGRAEAFF.

The chain combines TRBV29-1 with TRBJ2-7; D perhaps matches TRBD2 (5 bases). CDR1 SQVTM and CDR2 ANQGSEA come from the germline V gene. Trimming took off 5 bases at V and 0 bases at J, with 11 bases between the two ends. The CDR3 is 13 residues long. In DNA, the CDR3 is TGCAGCGTTTGGGAGCGCGGCTCCTACGAGCAGTACTTC. Its protein product is CSVWERGSYEQYF.

This clonotype appeared many times. The genes are TRBV20-1 and TRBJ2-7, with 7 bases fitting TRBD2. This CDR3 is 13 amino acids long. Germline V gene sequence: CDR1 DFQATT, CDR2 SNEGSKA (reference sequence). J lost 0 bases, V lost 6 bases, and 5 bases had no gene match. The CDR3 nucleotides are TGCAGTGCCGGCGGGGGTAGCTCCTACGAGCAGTACTTC. Protein product: CSAGGGSSYEQYF.

This clonotype has at least ten counts. The chain links TRBV7-8 to TRBJ1-1; 7 bases are a match to TRBD1. The germline CDR1 and CDR2 sequences are SGHVS and FQNEAQ. The CDR3 runs 14 residues. The junction had 8 bases not matched to a gene; V was cut back by 4 bases and J by 6 bases. The DNA of the CDR3 is TGTGCCAGCAGCTCGCAGACAGGGAGGGCTGAAGCTTTCTTT. As protein: CASSSQTGRAEAFF.

The chain couples TRBV23-1 to TRBJ2-7; D may be TRBD1 or TRBD2 (5 bases each). TRBV23-1 is known as an ORF, though its function is uncertain. V lost 4 bases, J lost 2 bases, and 15 bases lay in between. The CDR3 spans 15 residues. The CDR3 DNA reads TGCGCCAGCAGTCCCCGCGAGGGACCCACCTACGAGCAGTACTTC. It is translated as CASSPREGPTYEQYF.